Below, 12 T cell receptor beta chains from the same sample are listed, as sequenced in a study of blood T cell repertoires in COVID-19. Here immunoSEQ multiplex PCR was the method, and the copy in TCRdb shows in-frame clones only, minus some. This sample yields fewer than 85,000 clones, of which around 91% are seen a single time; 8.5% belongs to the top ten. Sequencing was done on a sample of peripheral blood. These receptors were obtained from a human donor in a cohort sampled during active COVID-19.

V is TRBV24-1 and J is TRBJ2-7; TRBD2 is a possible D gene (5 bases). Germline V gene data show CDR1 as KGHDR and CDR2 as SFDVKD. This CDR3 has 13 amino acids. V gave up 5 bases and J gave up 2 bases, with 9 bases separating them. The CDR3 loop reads CATSGRDAYEQYF. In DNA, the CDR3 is TGTGCCACCAGTGGCCGGGATGCCTACGAGCAGTACTTC.

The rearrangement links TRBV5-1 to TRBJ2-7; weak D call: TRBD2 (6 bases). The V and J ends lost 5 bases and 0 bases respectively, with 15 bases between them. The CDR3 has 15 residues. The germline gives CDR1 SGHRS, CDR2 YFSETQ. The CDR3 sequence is CASRPILANSYEQYF. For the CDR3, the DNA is TGCGCCAGCAGGCCAATCCTAGCGAACTCCTACGAGCAGTACTTC.

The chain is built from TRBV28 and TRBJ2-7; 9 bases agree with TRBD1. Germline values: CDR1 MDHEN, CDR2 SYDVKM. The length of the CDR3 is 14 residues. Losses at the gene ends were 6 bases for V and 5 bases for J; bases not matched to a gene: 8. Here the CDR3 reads CASSETGGKHEQYF. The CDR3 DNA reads TGTGCCAGCAGCGAGACAGGGGGGAAACACGAGCAGTACTTC.

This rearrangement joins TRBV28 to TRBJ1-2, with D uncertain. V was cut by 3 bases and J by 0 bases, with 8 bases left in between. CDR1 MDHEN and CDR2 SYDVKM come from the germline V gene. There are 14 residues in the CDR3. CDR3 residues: CASSLALANYGYTF. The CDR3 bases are TGTGCCAGCAGTTTGGCCCTAGCTAACTATGGCTACACCTTC.

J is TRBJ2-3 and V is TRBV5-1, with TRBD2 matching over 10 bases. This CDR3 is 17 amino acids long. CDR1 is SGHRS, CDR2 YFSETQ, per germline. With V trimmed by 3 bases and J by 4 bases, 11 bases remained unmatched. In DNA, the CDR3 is TGCGCCAGCAGCTGGGGCCCTAGCGGGGGAGGCGCAGATACGCAGTATTTT. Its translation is CASSWGPSGGGADTQYF.

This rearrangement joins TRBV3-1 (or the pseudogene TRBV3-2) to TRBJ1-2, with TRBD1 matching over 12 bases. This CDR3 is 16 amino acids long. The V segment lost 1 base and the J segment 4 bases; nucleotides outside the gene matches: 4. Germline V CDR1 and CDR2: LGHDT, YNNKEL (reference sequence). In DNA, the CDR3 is TGTGCCAGCAGCCAAGCCGGGACAGGGGGCGGCTATGGCTACACCTTC. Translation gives CASSQAGTGGGYGYTF.

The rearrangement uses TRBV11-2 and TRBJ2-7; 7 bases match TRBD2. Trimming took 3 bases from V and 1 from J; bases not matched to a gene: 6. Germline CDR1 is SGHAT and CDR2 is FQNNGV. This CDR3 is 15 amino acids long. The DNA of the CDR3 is TGTGCCAGCAGCTTGGGAGGGACGCCTTCCTACGAGCAGTACTTC. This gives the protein CASSLGGTPSYEQYF.

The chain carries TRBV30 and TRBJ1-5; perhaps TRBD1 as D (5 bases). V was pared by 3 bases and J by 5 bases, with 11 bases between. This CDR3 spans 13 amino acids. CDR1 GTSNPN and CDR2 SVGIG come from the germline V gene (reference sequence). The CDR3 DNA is TGTGCCTGGAGGCCGGGGGGGGATCAGCCCCAGCATTTT. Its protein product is CAWRPGGDQPQHF.

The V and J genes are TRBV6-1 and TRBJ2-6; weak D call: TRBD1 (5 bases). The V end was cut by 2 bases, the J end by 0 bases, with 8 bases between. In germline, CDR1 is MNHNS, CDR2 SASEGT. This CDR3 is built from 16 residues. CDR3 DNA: TGTGCCAGCAGTGAATGGCAGGGCTCTGGGGCCAACGTCCTGACTTTC. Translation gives CASSEWQGSGANVLTF.

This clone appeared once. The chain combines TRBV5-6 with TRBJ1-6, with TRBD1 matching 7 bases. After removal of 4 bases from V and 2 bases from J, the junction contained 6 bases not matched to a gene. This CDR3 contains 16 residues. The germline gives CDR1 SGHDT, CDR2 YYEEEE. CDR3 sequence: CASSPSGQTYNSPLHF. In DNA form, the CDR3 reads TGTGCCAGCAGCCCCTCGGGACAGACCTATAATTCACCCCTCCACTTT. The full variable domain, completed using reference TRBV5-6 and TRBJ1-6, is DAGVTQSPTHLIKTRGQQVTLRCSPKSGHDTVSWYQQALGQGPQFIFQYYEEEERQRGNFPDRFSGHQFPNYSSELNVNALLLGDSALYLCASSPSGQTYNSPLHFGNGTRLTVT.

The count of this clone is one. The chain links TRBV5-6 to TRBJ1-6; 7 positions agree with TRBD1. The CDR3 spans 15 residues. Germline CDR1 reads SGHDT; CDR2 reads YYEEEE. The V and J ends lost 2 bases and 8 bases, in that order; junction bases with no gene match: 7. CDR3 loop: CASSLRQGAYSPLHF. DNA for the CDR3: TGTGCCAGCAGCTTAAGACAGGGAGCGTATTCACCCCTCCACTTT.

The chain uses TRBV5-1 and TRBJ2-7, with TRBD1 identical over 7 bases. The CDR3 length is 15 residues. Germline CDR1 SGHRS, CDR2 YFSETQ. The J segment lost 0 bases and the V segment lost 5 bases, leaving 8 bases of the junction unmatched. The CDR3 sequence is CASRFQTGPSYEQYF. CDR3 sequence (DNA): TGCGCCAGCAGGTTCCAGACAGGGCCCTCCTACGAGCAGTACTTC.